The TCR beta chain described here comes from a study of blood T cell repertoires in COVID-19. As for the study in general: COVID-19 samples from acute and convalescent phases originated in the United States, Italy and Spain. T cells, B-cell-depleted T cells, or PBMCs supplied cDNA or gDNA.

CDR1 is LNHDA, CDR2 SQIVND, per germline (reference sequence). This CDR3 region has 13 residues. Trimming cost V 6 bases and J 6 bases; bases outside gene matches: 7. Patients of the Seattle cohort, enrolled during active infection, were followed longitudinally. Assay: immunoSEQ multiplex PCR; the TCRdb copy retains only in-frame clones and omits some. Of about 68,000 clones listed, around 90% were seen once; the top ten hold about 7%. The sequenced sample consisted of peripheral blood. The receptor was isolated from a man aged 40-49 years with COVID-19, enrolled during active disease. This chain connects TRBV19 to TRBJ1-1, with 7 bases lining up with TRBD1. The DNA for the CDR3 is TGTGCCAGTAGCGACAGGGAGGTCGCTGAAGCTTTCTTT. It yields the protein CASSDREVAEAFF.